This T cell receptor beta chain was identified in a study of T cell responses to AZD1222 COVID-19 vaccine. The repertoire was sequenced with immunoSEQ multiplex PCR; TCRdb's copy has only in-frame clones and lacks some. The data show some 150,000 clones, more than 75% seen once. On this clone: Antigen: not known.

Germline V gene data show CDR1 as SGHVS and CDR2 as FQNEAQ. V was cut by 1 base and J by 0 bases, with 13 bases left in between. The CDR3 runs 16 residues. Overall study results and limits: Nearly half of spike-specific TCRs reportedly go after variant regions that carry no mutations.

The source material was peripheral blood, sampled 28 days after the second AZD1222 dose. The TCR comes from an adult who received the AZD1222 COVID-19 vaccine. The V gene is TRBV7-8, the J gene TRBJ2-7, with D perhaps matching TRBD2 (6 bases). DNA for the CDR3: TGTGCCAGCAGCTTAGAGGGACTGACCTTCTCCTACGAGCAGTACTTC. Its translation: CASSLEGLTFSYEQYF.